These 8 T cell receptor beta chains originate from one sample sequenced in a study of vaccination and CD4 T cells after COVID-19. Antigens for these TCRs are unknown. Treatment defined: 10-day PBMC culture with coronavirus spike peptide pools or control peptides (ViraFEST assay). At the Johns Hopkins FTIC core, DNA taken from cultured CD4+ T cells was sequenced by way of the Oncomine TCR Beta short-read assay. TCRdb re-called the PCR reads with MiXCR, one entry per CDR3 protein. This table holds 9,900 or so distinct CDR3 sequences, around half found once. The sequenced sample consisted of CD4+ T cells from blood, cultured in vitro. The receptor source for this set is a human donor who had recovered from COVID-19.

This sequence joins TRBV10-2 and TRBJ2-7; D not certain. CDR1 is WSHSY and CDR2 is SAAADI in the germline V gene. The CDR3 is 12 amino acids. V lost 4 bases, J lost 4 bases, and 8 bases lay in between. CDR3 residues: CASSVGRYEQYF. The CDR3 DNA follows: TGCGCCAGCAGTGTTGGCAGGTACGAGCAGTACTTC.

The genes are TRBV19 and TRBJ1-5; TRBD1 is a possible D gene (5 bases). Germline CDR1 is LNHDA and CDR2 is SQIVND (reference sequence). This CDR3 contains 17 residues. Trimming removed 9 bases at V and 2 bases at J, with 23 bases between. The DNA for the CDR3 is TGTGCCAGCACTACCAGACCTCAGGGCTTTGGCAATCAGCCCCAGCATTTT. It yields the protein CASTTRPQGFGNQPQHF.

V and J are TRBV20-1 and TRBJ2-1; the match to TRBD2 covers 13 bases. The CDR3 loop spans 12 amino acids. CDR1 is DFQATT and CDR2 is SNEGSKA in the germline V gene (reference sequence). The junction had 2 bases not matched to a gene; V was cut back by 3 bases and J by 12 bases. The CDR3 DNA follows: TGCAGTGCTAGGGGACTAGCGGGACGGCAGTTCTTC. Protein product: CSARGLAGRQFF.

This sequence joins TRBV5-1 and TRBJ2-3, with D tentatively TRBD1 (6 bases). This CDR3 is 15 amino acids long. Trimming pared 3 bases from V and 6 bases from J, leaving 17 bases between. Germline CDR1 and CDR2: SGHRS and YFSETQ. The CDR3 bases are TGCGCCAGCAGCTCCGACGGGTACAGGGCTGATACGCAGTATTTT. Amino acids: CASSSDGYRADTQYF.

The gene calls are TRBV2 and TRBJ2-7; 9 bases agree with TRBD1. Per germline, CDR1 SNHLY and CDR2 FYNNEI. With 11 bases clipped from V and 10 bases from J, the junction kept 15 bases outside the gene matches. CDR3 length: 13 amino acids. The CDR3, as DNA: TGTGCCGGCTCGCGGGACAGGGATAATCCCCAGTACTTC. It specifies CAGSRDRDNPQYF.

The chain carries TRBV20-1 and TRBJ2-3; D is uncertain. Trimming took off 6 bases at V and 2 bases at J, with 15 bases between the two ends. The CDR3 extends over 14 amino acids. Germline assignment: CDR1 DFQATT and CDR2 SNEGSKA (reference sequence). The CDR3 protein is CSARPITTTDTQYF. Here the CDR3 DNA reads TGCAGTGCACGACCGATTACGACCACAGATACGCAGTATTTT.

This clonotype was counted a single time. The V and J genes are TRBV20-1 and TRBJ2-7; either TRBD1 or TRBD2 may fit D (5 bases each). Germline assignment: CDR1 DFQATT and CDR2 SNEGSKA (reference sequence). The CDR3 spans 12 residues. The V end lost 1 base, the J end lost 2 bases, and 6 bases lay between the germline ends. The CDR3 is CSARGGAYEQYF. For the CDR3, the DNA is TGCAGTGCTAGAGGAGGGGCCTACGAGCAGTACTTC.

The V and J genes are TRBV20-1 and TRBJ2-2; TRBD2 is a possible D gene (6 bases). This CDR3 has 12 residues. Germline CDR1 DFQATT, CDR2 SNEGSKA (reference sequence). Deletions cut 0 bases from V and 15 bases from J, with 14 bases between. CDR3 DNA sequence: TGCAGTGCTAGAGATGTGGGAGGTTGGGTGTTTTTT. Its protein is CSARDVGGWVFF.